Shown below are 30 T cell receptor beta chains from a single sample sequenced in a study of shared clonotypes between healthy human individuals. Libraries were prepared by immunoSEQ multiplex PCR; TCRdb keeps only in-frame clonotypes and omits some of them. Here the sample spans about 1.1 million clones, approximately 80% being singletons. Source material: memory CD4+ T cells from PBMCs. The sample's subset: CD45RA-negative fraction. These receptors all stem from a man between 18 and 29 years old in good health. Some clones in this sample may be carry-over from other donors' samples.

In DNA form, the CDR3 reads TGCGCCAGCAGCCAAGACATGGTCTACAATGAGCAGTTCTTC. It translates to CASSQDMVYNEQFF. The chain joins TRBV4-3 to TRBJ2-1; D is unresolved. The germline V gene encodes CDR1 LGHNA and CDR2 YSLEER. The CDR3 is made up of 14 amino acids. V shed 0 bases and J shed 3 bases, with 6 bases lying between them.

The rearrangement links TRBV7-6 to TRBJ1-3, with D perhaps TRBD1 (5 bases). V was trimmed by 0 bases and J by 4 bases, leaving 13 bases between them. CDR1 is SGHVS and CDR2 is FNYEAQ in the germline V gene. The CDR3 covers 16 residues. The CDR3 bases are TGTGCCAGCAGCTTAGCGCACAGGATTCCAGGAAACACCATATATTTT. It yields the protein CASSLAHRIPGNTIYF.

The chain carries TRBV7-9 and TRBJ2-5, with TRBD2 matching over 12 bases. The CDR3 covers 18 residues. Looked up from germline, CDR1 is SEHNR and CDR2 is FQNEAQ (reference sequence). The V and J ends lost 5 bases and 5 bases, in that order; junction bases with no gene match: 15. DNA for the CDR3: TGTGCCAGCAGCCCACACCGAGGACTAGCGGGAACCCAGGAGACCCAGTACTTC. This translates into CASSPHRGLAGTQETQYF.

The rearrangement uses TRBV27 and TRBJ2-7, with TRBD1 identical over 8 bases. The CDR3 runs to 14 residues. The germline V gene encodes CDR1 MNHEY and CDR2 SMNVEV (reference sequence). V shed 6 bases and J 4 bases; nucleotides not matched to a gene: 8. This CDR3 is CASRRTGQAYEQYF. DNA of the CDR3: TGTGCCAGCAGGCGAACGGGACAGGCTTACGAGCAGTACTTC.

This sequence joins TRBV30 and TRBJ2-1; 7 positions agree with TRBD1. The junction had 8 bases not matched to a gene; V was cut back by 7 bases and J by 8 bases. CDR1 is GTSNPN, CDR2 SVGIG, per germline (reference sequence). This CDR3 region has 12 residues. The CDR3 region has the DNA TGTGCCTTACTACAGGGGTACCATGAGCAGTTCTTC. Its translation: CALLQGYHEQFF.

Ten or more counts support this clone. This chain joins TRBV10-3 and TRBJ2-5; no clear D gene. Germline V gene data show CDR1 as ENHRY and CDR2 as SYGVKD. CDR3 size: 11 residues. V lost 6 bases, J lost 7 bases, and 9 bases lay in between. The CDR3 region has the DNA TGTGCCATCAGGGTTGAAGGGACCCAGTACTTC. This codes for CAIRVEGTQYF.

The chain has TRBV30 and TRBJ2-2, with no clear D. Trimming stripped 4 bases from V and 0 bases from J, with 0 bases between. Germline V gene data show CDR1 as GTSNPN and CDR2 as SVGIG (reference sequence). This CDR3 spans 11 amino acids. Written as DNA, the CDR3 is TGTGCCTGGACGAACACCGGGGAGCTGTTTTTT. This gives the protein CAWTNTGELFF.

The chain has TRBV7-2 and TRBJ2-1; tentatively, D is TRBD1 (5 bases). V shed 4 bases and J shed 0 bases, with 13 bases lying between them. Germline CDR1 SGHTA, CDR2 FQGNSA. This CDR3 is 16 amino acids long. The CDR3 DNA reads TGTGCCAGCAGCTCGCGACAGTTATACTCCTACAATGAGCAGTTCTTC. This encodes CASSSRQLYSYNEQFF.

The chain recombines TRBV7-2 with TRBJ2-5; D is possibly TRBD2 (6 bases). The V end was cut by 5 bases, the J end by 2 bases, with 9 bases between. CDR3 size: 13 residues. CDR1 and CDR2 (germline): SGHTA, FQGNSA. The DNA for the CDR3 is TGTGCCAGCAGCAGGACTACTCAAGAGACCCAGTACTTC. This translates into CASSRTTQETQYF. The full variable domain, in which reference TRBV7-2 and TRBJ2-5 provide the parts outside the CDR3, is GAGVSQSPSNKVTEKGKDVELRCDPISGHTALYWYRQSLGQGLEFLIYFQGNSAPDKSGLPSDRFSAERTGGSVSTLTIQRTQQEDSAVYLCASSRTTQETQYFGPGTRLLVL.

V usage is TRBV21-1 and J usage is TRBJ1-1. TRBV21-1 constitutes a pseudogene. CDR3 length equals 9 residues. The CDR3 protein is CASSDEAFF. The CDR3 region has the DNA TGTGCCAGCAGCGATGAAGCTTTCTTT.

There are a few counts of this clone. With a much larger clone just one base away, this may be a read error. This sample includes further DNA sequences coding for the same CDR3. CDR3 DNA sequence: TGTGCCAGCAGTTACTCAGGTGAAAAACTGTTTTTT. It specifies CASSYSGEKLFF. This chain joins TRBV6-6 and TRBJ1-4; D not resolved. V was clipped by 0 bases and J by 7 bases, with 3 bases between them. The CDR3 totals 12 residues. Germline CDR1 and CDR2: MNHNY and SVGAGI (reference sequence).

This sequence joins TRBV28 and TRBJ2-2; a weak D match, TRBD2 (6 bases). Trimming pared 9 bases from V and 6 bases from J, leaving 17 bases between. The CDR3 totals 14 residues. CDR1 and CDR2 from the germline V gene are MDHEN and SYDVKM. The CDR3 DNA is TGTGCCAGTCGGGGGTCCAGGGTGGCCGGGGAGCTGTTTTTT. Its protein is CASRGSRVAGELFF.

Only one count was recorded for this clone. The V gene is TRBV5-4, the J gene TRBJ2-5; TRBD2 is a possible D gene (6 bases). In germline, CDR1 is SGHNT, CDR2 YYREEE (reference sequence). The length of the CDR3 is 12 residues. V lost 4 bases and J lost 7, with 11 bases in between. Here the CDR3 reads CASSPSEGTQYF. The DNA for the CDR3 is TGTGCCAGCAGCCCTAGCGAAGGGACCCAGTACTTC. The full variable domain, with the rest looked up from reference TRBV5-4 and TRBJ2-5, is ETGVTQSPTHLIKTRGQQVTLRCSSQSGHNTVSWYQQALGQGPQFIFQYYREEENGRGNFPPRFSGLQFPNYSSELNVNALELDDSALYLCASSPSEGTQYFGPGTRLLVL.

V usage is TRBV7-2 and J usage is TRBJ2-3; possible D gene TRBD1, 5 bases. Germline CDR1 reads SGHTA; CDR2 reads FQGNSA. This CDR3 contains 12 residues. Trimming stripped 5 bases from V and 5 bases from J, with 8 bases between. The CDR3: CASSLQEDTQYF. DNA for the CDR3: TGTGCCAGCAGCCTACAGGAAGATACGCAGTATTTT.

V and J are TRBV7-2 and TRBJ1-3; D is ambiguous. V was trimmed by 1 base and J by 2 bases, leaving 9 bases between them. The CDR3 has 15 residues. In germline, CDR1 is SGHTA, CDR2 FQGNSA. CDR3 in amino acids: CASSLVGGPGNTIYF. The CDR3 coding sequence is TGTGCCAGCAGCTTAGTTGGCGGTCCTGGAAACACCATATATTTT. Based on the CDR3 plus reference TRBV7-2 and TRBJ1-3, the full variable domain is GAGVSQSPSNKVTEKGKDVELRCDPISGHTALYWYRQSLGQGLEFLIYFQGNSAPDKSGLPSDRFSAERTGGSVSTLTIQRTQQEDSAVYLCASSLVGGPGNTIYFGEGSWLTVV.

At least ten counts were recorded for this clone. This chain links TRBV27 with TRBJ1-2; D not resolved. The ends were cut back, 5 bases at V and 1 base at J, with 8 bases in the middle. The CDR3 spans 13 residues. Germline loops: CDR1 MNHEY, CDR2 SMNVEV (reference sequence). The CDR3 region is CASSPFINYGYTF. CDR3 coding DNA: TGTGCCAGCAGTCCATTCATTAACTATGGCTACACCTTC.

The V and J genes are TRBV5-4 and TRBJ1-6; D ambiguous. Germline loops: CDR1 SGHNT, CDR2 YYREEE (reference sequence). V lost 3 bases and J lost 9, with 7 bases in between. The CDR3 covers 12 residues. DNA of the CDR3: TGTGCCAGCAGCTCTGTGGGTTCACCCCTCCACTTT. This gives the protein CASSSVGSPLHF.

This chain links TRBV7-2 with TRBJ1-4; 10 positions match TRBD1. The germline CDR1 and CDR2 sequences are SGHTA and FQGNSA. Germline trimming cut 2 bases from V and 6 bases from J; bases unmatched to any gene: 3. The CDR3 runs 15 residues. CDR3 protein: CASSLWGTGDEKLFF. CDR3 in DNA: TGTGCCAGCAGCTTATGGGGGACAGGGGATGAAAAACTGTTTTTT. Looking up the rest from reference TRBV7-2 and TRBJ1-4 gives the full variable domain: GAGVSQSPSNKVTEKGKDVELRCDPISGHTALYWYRQSLGQGLEFLIYFQGNSAPDKSGLPSDRFSAERTGGSVSTLTIQRTQQEDSAVYLCASSLWGTGDEKLFFGSGTQLSVL.

The CDR3 here is CASSLAGAGYNEQFF. In nucleotides, the CDR3 is TGCGCCAGCAGCTTAGCGGGAGCGGGCTACAATGAGCAGTTCTTC. The chain combines TRBV5-1 with TRBJ2-1; 8 bases map to TRBD2. The trim removed 2 bases at V and 3 bases at J, leaving 4 bases unmatched. Germline CDR1 reads SGHRS; CDR2 reads YFSETQ. The CDR3 loop spans 15 amino acids.

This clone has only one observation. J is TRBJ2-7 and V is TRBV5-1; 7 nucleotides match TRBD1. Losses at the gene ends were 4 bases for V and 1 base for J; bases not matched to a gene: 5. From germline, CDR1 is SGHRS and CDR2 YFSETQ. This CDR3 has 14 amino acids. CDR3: CASSPQGMSYEQYF. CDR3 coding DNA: TGCGCCAGCAGCCCACAGGGGATGTCCTACGAGCAGTACTTC. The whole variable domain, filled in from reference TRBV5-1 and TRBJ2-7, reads KAGVTQTPRYLIKTRGQQVTLSCSPISGHRSVSWYQQTPGQGLQFLFEYFSETQRNKGNFPGRFSGRQFSNSRSEMNVSTLELGDSALYLCASSPQGMSYEQYFGPGTRLTVT.

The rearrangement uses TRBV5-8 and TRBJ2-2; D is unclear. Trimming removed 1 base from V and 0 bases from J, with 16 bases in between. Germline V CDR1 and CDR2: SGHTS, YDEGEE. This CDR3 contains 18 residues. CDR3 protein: CASSLLRITFANTGELFF. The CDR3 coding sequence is TGTGCCAGCAGCTTGTTAAGAATAACGTTCGCGAACACCGGGGAGCTGTTTTTT.

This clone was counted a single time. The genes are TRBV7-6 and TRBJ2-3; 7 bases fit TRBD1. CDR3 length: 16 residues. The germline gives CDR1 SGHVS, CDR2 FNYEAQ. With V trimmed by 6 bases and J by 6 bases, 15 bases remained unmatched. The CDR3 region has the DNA TGTGCCAGCAGTTCAATGACAGGGCGCGCAACCGATACGCAGTATTTT. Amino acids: CASSSMTGRATDTQYF.

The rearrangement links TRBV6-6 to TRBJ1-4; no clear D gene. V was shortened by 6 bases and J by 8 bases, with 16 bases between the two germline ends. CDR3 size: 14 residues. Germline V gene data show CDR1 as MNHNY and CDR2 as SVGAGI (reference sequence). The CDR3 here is CASRTAGAEEKLFF. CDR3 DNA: TGTGCCAGCAGGACGGCGGGAGCGGAAGAAAAACTGTTTTTT.

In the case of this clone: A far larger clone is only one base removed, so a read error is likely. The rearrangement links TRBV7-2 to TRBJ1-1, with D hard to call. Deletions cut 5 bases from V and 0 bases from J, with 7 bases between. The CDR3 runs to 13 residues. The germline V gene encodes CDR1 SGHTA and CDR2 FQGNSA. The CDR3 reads CASSTSMNTEAFF. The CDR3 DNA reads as TGTGCCAGCAGCACCAGTATGAACACTGAAGCTTTCTTT.

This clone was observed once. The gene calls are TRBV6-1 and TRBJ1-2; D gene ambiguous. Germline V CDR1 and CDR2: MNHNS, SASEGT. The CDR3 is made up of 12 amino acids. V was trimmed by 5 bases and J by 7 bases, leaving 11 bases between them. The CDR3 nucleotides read TGTGCCAGCAGTAAGATAGGAGGTGGCTACACCTTC. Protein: CASSKIGGGYTF.

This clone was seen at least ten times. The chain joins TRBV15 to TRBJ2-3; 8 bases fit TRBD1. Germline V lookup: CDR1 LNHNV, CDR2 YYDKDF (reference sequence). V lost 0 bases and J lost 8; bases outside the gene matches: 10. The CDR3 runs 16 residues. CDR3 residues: CATSRDRSSGQGTQYF. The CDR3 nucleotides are TGTGCCACCAGCAGAGATCGAAGTTCTGGACAGGGTACGCAGTATTTT.

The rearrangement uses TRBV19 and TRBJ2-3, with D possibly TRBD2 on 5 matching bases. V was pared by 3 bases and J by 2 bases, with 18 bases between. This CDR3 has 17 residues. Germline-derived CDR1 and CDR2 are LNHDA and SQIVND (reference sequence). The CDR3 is CASSIGKAITTTDTQYF. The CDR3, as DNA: TGTGCCAGTAGTATCGGGAAAGCGATTACTACCACAGATACGCAGTATTTT.

The CDR3 DNA reads as TGTGCCAGCAGCGACCAGGGGTGGGAGCAGTTCTTC. Protein product: CASSDQGWEQFF. The chain recombines TRBV7-3 with TRBJ2-1, with D possibly TRBD1 on 6 matching bases. Germline CDR1 reads SGHTA; CDR2 reads FQGTGA. The CDR3 sequence is 12 residues long. Trimming took 5 bases from V and 10 from J, leaving 12 bases between them.

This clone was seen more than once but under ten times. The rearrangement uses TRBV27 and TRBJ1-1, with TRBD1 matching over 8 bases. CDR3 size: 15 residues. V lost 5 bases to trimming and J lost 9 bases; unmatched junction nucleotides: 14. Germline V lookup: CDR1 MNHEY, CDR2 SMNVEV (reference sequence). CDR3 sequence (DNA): TGTGCCAGCAGTCCGGGGACAGGCCGGCCCATAAAAGCTTTCTTT. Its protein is CASSPGTGRPIKAFF.

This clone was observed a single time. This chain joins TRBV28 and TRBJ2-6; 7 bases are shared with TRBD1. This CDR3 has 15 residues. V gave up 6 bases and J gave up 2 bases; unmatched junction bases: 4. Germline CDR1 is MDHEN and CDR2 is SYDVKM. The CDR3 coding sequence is TGTGCCAGCAGACAGGGGCCCGCTGGGGCCAACGTCCTGACTTTC. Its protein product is CASRQGPAGANVLTF.